This TCR beta chain was identified during a study of early T cells in non-severe SARS-CoV-2 infection (dated by TCRdb to about 2021). Turning to the overall study: Because TCR sequencing relied on bulk RNA taken from unsorted whole blood, pairing of alpha and beta chains was not possible.

This clonotype was seen more than once but under ten times. The target of this receptor is not known. No clone much larger than this one lies a single base away; base qualities are absent. The library was obtained by 5' RACE. The reads were generated on a NextSeq 500. Unique molecular identifiers were attached to individual cDNA molecules in the TCR library protocol so that sequencing error and PCR bias could be corrected. Sequencing covered both TCR alpha and beta chains, and within each sample the abundances of alpha and beta sequences were tightly co-correlated. The original pipeline was this. Decombinator V4 was used to annotate the V gene, J gene and CDR3 of the TCR sequences. TCRs were defined as expanded if a significant change between any two time points was detected under a Poisson model with p below 0.0001. TCR abundances were normalised to the total number of TCRs sequenced in each sample and reported as counts per million. TRAV1-2 paired with TRAJ12, TRAJ20 or TRAJ33 defined MAIT TCRs, while TRAV10 paired with TRAJ18 defined iNKT TCRs. VDJdb, accessed on 1 November 2021, was searched for TCRs annotated for CMV, EBV and SARS-CoV-2, and TCRs annotated for more than one antigen were excluded. TCRdb reprocessing: public reads trimmed at Q25 with fastp, clones called with MiXCR, in-frame beta chains kept. Records with the same CDR3 protein are collapsed into one entry carrying the most frequent genes and DNA. These V and J calls are TCRdb output, not the study's own analysis. The sample records some 62,000 distinct CDR3 sequences, approximately 9.2% of which are singletons. Together, the top ten hold around 15% of the sample.

CDR1 and CDR2 are read off the germline V gene as LGHNT and FRNRAP. The CDR3, cysteine through phenylalanine, is 15 amino acids long. Just CDR3 DNA is preserved here, 45 bases in frame from base 1. The V end loses 6 bases and the J end loses 4 bases, and a stretch of 18 bases separates them. This was a case-control study nested in a cohort of healthcare workers in London, UK, who had nasopharyngeal swab PCR tests and blood samples taken every week. Between 23 and 31 March 2020, the week of the UK lockdown, healthcare workers were enrolled and then followed up weekly for as long as 16 weeks. The full study reports these points: VDJdb matching was skewed toward anti-spike CD8 responses and likely underestimated virus-specific expansions, missing private and CD4 specificities.

The material sequenced was whole blood, taken at baseline. This receptor chain uses TRBV12-5 and TRBJ2-5; no confident D gene assignment can be made. This receptor was identified in an adult who was a healthcare worker with PCR-confirmed SARS-CoV-2 infection or an uninfected control (not recorded which). The DNA sequence follows: TGTGCTAGTGGCCCGCCTGACCCCATGGGAGAGACCCAGTACTTC. Its coded protein is CASGPPDPMGETQYF.